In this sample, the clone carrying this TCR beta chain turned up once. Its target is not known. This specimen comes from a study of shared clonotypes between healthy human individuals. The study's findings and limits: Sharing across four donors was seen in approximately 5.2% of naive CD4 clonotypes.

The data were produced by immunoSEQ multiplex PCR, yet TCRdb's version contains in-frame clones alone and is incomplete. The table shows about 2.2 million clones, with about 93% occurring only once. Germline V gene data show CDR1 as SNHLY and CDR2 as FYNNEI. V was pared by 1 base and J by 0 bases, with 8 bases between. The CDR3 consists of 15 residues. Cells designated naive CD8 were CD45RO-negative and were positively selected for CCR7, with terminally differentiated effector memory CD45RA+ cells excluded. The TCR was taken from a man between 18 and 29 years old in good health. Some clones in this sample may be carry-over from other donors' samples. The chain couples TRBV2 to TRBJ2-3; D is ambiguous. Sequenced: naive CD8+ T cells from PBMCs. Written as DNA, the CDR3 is TGTGCCAGCAGTGAAGGGAGACCCAGCACAGATACGCAGTATTTT. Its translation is CASSEGRPSTDTQYF. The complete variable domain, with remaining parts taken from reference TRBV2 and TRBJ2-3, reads EPEVTQTPSHQVTQMGQEVILRCVPISNHLYFYWYRQILGQKVEFLVSFYNNEISEKSEIFDDQFSVERPDGSNFTLKIRSTKLEDSAMYFCASSEGRPSTDTQYFGPGTRLTVL.